The next 9 T cell receptor beta chains were all read from a single sample in a study of regulatory T cells in long-lasting Graves disease. Time point indicated: persistent/refractory GD, antithyroid drugs over 5 years with positive TRAb. There was RNA extracted from PBMCs, and the TCR library was made from it. Libraries of TCR beta came from iRepertoire HTBI primers plus Arm-PCR of CDR3 regions. TCRdb passed the multiplex PCR reads through MiXCR, listing each CDR3 protein once. The table lists 390,000 or so distinct CDR3 sequences, approximately 25% of them singletons, with about 27% in the top ten. This specimen was peripheral blood mononuclear cells (PBMCs), taken when the disease was refractory, from a patient treated with antithyroid drugs. The source is a woman aged 40-49 years with Graves disease.

The V and J genes are TRBV7-2 and TRBJ2-7, with D perhaps TRBD1 (5 bases). The CDR3 contains 14 residues. CDR1 SGHTA and CDR2 FQGNSA come from the germline V gene. Trimming cost V 1 base and J 6 bases, with 13 bases left between them. The CDR3 loop reads CASSLGGKNCEQYF. Written as DNA, the CDR3 is TGTGCCAGCAGCTTAGGGGGCAAGAACTGCGAGCAGTACTTC.

The chain recombines TRBV27 with TRBJ1-5; no clear D. This CDR3 has 14 amino acids. Germline values: CDR1 MNHEY, CDR2 SMNVEV (reference sequence). The V gene lost 2 bases and the J gene lost 5 bases, with 10 bases spanning the gap. The CDR3: CASSLTFRYQPQHF. For the CDR3, the DNA is TGTGCCAGCAGTTTAACGTTCAGATATCAGCCCCAGCATTTT.

This chain connects TRBV9 to TRBJ2-7, with D unresolved. The germline gives CDR1 SGDLS, CDR2 YYNGEE. V lost 0 bases to trimming and J lost 0 bases, with 7 bases between them. This CDR3 has 14 amino acids. DNA of the CDR3: TGTGCCAGCAGCGTAGTACCGGGCTCCTACGAGCAGTACTTC. This codes for CASSVVPGSYEQYF.

V usage is TRBV19 and J usage is TRBJ2-2; D is ambiguous. The CDR3 has 13 amino acids. Deletions cut 1 base from V and 7 bases from J, with 7 bases between. Germline V lookup: CDR1 LNHDA, CDR2 SQIVND (reference sequence). CDR3 sequence: CASSIATGGELFF. The CDR3 region has the DNA TGTGCCAGTAGTATAGCCACCGGCGGGGAGCTGTTTTTT.

This sequence joins TRBV4-1 and TRBJ2-6, with 9 bases aligning to TRBD1. The J segment lost 0 bases and the V segment lost 1 base, leaving 7 bases of the junction unmatched. CDR3 length equals 19 residues. The germline CDR1 and CDR2 sequences are MGHRA and YSYEKL. CDR3 protein: CASSQGLTGGLSGANVLTF. The CDR3 DNA is TGCGCCAGCAGCCAAGGTTTGACAGGGGGTCTCTCTGGGGCCAACGTCCTGACTTTC.

As for this clonotype: Germline is not matched at one junction end, which may reflect a read error. The chain carries TRBV5-1 and TRBJ1-2; unclear D gene. The CDR3 totals 13 residues. Germline V gives CDR1 SGHRS, CDR2 YFSETQ. CDR3 amino acids: CASSLGSDYGYTF. The DNA of the CDR3 is TGTGCCAGCTCACTCGGGTCTGACTATGGCTACACCTTC.

This clonotype was seen a handful of times. The genes are TRBV6-2 or TRBV6-3 and TRBJ1-1, with D unclear. The CDR3 covers 12 residues. CDR1 is MNHEY, CDR2 SVGEGT, per germline. The V end lost 8 bases, the J end lost 1 base, and 8 bases lay between the germline ends. The CDR3 region has the DNA TGTGCCAGCGGTCGCAGGAACACTGAAGCTTTCTTT. Residues: CASGRRNTEAFF.

Many counts were recorded for this clonotype. The rearrangement links TRBV28 to TRBJ1-3; no definite D call. Trimming removed 8 bases from V and 1 base from J, with 6 bases in between. Per the germline V gene, CDR1 is MDHEN and CDR2 is SYDVKM. The CDR3 runs 12 residues. CDR3: CASQGSGNTIYF. DNA for the CDR3: TGTGCCAGCCAAGGGTCTGGAAACACCATATATTTT.

This clonotype appeared many times. The chain joins TRBV12-3 or TRBV12-4 to TRBJ1-2; TRBD1 matches 8 bases. CDR3 length: 15 amino acids. The V and J ends lost 6 bases and 4 bases, in that order; junction bases with no gene match: 10. CDR3 nucleotide sequence: TGTGCCAGCAGGACCTCTCGGACAGGGTTCTATGGCTACACCTTC. Residues: CASRTSRTGFYGYTF.